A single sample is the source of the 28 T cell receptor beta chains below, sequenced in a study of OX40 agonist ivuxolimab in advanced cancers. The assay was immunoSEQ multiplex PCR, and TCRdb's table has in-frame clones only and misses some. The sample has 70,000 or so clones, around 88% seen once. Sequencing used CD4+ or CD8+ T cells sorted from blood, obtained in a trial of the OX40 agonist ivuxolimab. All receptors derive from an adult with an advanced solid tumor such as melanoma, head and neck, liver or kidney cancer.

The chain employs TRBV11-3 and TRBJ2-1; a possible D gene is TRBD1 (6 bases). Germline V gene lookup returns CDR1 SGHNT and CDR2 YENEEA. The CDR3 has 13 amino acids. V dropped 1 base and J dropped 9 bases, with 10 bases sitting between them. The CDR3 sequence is CASSLVRGTEQFF. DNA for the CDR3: TGTGCCAGCAGCTTAGTCAGGGGCACTGAGCAGTTCTTC.

This CDR3 reads CASSRWDRGNTEAFF. The CDR3 DNA sequence: TGTGCCAGCAGCCGATGGGACAGGGGGAACACTGAAGCTTTCTTT. The chain joins TRBV7-9 to TRBJ1-1; TRBD1 agrees at 10 bases. The ends lost 5 bases at V and 1 base at J; junction bases unmatched: 4. The V gene's germline CDR1 is SEHNR and CDR2 FQNEAQ (reference sequence). The CDR3 consists of 15 residues. The variable domain in full, completed from reference TRBV7-9 and TRBJ1-1, reads DTGVSQNPRHKITKRGQNVTFRCDPISEHNRLYWYRQTLGQGPEFLTYFQNEAQLEKSRLLSDRFSAERPKGSFSTLEIQRTEQGDSAMYLCASSRWDRGNTEAFFGQGTRLTVV.

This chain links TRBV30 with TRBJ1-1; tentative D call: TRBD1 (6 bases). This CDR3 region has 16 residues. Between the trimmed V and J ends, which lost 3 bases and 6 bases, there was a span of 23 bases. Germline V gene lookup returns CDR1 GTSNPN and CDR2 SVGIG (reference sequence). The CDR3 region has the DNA TGTGCCTGGAGGGATACCTTTTCGGGCGGGGGCGCTGAAGCTTTCTTT. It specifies CAWRDTFSGGGAEAFF.

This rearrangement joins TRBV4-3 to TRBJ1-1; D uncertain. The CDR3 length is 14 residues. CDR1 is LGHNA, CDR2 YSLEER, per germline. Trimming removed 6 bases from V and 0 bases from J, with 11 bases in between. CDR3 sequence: CASRLRTVNTEAFF. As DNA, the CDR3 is TGCGCCAGCAGGCTGAGGACGGTGAACACTGAAGCTTTCTTT.

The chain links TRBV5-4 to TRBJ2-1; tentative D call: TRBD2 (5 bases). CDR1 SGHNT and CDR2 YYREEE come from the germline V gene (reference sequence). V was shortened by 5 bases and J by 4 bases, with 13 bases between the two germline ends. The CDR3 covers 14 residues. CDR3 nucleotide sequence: TGTGCCAGCAGACCCCTAGCTGATTACAATGAGCAGTTCTTC. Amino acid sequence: CASRPLADYNEQFF.

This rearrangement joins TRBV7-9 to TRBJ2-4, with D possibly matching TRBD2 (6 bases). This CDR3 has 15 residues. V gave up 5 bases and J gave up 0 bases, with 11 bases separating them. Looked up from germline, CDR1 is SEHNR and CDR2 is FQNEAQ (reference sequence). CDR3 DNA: TGTGCCAGCAGCCTGGGGGGACTAGCCAAAAACATTCAGTACTTC. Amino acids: CASSLGGLAKNIQYF.

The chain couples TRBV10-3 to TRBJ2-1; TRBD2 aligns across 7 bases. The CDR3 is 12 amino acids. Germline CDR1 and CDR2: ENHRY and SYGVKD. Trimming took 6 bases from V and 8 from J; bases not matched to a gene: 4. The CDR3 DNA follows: TGTGCCATCAGCGGGACTATATATGAGCAGTTCTTC. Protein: CAISGTIYEQFF.

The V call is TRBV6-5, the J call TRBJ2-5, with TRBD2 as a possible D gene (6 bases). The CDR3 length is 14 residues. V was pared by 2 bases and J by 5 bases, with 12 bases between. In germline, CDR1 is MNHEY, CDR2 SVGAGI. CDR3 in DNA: TGTGCCAGCAGTTACGGAGGAGGGGTGGAGACCCAGTACTTC. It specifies CASSYGGGVETQYF.

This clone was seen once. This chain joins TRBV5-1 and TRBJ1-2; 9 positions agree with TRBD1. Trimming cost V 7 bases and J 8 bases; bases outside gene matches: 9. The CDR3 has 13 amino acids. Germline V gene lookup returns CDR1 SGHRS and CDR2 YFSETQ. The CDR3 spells CASATGGAGGYTF. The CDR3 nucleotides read TGCGCCAGCGCCACAGGGGGCGCGGGGGGCTACACCTTC.

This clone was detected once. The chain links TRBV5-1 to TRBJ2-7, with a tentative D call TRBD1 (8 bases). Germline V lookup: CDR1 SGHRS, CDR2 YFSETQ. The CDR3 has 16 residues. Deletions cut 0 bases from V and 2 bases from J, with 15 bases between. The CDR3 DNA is TGCGCCAGCAGCTTGGAGGGGGGGACAGGAGCCTACGAGCAGTACTTC. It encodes CASSLEGGTGAYEQYF.

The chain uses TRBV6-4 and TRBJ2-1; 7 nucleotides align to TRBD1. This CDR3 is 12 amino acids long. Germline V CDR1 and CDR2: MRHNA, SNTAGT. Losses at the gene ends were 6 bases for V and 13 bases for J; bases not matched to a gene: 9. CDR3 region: CASSNSGGNQFF. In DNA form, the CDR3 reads TGTGCCAGCAGCAATTCAGGGGGAAATCAGTTCTTC.

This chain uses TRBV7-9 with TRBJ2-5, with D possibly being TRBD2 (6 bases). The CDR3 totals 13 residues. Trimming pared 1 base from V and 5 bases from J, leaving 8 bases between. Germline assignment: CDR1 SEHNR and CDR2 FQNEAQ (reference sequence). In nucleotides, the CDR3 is TGTGCCAGCAGCTTAGGGCTAGCGGAGACCCAGTACTTC. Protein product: CASSLGLAETQYF.

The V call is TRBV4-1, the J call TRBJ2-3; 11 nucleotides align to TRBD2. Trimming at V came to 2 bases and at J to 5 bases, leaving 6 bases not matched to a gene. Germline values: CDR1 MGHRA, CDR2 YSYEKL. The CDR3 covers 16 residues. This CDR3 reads CASSQPSGGSVDTQYF. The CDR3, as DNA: TGCGCCAGCAGCCAACCTAGCGGGGGGAGTGTAGATACGCAGTATTTT.

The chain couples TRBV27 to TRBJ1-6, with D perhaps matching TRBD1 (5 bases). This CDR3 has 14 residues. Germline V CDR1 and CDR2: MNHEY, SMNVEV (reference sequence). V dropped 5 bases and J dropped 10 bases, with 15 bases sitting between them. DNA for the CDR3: TGTGCCAGCAGTCTCACGGGGCGTCGGTCACCCCTCCACTTT. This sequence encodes CASSLTGRRSPLHF.

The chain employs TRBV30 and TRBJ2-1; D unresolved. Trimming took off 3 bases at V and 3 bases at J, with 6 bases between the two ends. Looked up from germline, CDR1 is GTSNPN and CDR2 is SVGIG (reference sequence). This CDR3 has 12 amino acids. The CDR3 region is CAWRGDYNEQFF. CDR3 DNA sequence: TGTGCCTGGAGAGGAGACTACAATGAGCAGTTCTTC.

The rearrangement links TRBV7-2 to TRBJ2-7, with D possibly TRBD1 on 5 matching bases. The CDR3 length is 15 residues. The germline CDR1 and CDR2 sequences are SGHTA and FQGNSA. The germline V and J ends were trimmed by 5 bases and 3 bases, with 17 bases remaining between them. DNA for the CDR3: TGTGCCAGCAGCCAGGGATGGCAGAATTTCTACGAGCAGTACTTC. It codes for CASSQGWQNFYEQYF.

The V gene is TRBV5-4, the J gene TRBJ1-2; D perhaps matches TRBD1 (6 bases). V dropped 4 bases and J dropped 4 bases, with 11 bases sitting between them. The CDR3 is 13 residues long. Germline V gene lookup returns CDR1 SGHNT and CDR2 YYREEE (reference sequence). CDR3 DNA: TGTGCCAGCAGCGCCGACAGGCTCTATGGCTACACCTTC. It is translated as CASSADRLYGYTF.

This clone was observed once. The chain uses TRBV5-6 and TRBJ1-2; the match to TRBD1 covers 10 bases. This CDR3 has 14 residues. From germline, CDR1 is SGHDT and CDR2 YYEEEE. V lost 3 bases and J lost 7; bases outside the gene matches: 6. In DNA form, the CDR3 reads TGTGCCAGCAGCTCGGCCCGACAGGGGGCTGGCTACACCTTC. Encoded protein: CASSSARQGAGYTF.

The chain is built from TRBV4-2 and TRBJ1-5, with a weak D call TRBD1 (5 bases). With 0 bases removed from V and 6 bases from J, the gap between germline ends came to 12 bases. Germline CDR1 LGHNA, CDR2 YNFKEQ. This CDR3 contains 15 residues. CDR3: CASSQDSGTVQPQHF. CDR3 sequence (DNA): TGTGCCAGCAGCCAAGATTCCGGGACGGTTCAGCCCCAGCATTTT.

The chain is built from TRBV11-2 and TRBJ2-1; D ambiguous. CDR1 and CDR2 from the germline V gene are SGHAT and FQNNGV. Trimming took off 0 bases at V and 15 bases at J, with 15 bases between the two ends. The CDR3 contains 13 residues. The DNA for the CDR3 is TGTGCCAGCAGCTTAGAAGAGATTGGTAGACCGTTCTTC. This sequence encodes CASSLEEIGRPFF.

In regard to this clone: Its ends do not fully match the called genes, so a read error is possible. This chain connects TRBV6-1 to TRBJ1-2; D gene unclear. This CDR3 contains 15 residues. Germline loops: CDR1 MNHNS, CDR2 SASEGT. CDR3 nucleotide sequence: TGTGCCAACAGTGATAGTACTTTCCGGAACTATGGCTACACCTTC. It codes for CANSDSTFRNYGYTF.

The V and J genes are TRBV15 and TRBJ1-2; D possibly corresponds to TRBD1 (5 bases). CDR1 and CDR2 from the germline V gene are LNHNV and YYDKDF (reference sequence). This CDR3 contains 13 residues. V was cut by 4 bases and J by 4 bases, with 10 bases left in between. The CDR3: CATSKGTGYGYTF. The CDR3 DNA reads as TGTGCCACCAGCAAAGGGACGGGCTATGGCTACACCTTC.

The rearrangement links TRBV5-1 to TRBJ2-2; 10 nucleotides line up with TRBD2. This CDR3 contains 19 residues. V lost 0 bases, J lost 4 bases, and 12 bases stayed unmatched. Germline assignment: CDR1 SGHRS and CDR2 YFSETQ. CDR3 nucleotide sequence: TGCGCCAGCAGCTTGGAGGGCGGGAGTAGCGGGGGGCCCACCGGGGAGCTGTTTTTT. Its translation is CASSLEGGSSGGPTGELFF.

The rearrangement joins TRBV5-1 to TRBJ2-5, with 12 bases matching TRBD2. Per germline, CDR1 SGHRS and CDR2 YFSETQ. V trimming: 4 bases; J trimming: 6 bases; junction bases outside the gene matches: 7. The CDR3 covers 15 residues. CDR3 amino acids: CASSVLAGGGQTQYF. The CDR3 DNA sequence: TGCGCCAGCAGCGTTCTAGCGGGAGGGGGGCAGACCCAGTACTTC.

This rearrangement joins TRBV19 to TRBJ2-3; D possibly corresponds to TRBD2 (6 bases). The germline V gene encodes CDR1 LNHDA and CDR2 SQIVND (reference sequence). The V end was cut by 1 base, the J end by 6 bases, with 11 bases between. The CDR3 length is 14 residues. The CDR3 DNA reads TGTGCCAGTAGTATAGGCGCACGGGGGGATACGCAGTATTTT. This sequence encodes CASSIGARGDTQYF.

Here the CDR3 reads CASSLEHGGNTQYF. CDR3 nucleotides: TGTGCCAGCAGCCTAGAGCACGGAGGAAATACGCAGTATTTT. The V gene is TRBV7-3, the J gene TRBJ2-3, with D maybe TRBD2 (5 bases). V was trimmed by 5 bases and J by 7 bases, leaving 16 bases between them. Germline CDR1 is SGHTA and CDR2 is FQGTGA. The CDR3 is 14 residues long.

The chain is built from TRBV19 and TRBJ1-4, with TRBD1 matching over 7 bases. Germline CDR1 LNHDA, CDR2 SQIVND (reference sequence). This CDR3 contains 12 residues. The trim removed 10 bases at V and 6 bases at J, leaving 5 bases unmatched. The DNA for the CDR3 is TGTGCCACCAGGGGGAAAGATGAAAAACTGTTTTTT. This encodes CATRGKDEKLFF.

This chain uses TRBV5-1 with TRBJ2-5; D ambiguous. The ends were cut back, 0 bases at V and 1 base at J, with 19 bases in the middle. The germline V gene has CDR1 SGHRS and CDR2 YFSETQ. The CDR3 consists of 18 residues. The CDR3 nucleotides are TGCGCCAGCAGCTTGGGGACGGAGTCCACCTTTTTCCAAGAGACCCAGTACTTC. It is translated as CASSLGTESTFFQETQYF.